These 32 T cell receptor beta chains were sequenced from one sample in a study of blood T cell repertoires in COVID-19. Measured with immunoSEQ multiplex PCR; TCRdb has only the in-frame clones, and not every one. This sample has about 43,000 clones, with 86% found just once. Sequencing used peripheral blood. These receptors were taken from a human donor in a cohort sampled during active COVID-19.

This rearrangement joins TRBV9 to TRBJ2-1; a weak D match, TRBD2 (7 bases). Per the germline V gene, CDR1 is SGDLS and CDR2 is YYNGEE. Between the trimmed V and J ends, which lost 3 bases and 7 bases, there was a span of 14 bases. This CDR3 comprises 14 residues. The CDR3, as DNA: TGTGCCAGCAGCGGGGGGGGCTCTCCGAATGAGCAGTTCTTC. Its protein product is CASSGGGSPNEQFF. Together with reference TRBV9 and TRBJ2-1, the CDR3 gives the full variable domain: DSGVTQTPKHLITATGQRVTLRCSPRSGDLSVYWYQQSLDQGLQFLIQYYNGEERAKGNILERFSAQQFPDLHSELNLSSLELGDSALYFCASSGGGSPNEQFFGPGTRLTVL.

Details on this clone: The sample carries other DNA sequences with the same CDR3. J is TRBJ2-3 and V is TRBV5-1; 9 bases match TRBD2. Germline V gene lookup returns CDR1 SGHRS and CDR2 YFSETQ. This CDR3 has 15 residues. The junction had 0 bases not matched to a gene; V was cut back by 0 bases and J by 1 base. The CDR3 is CASSLGLAGTDTQYF. The CDR3 coding sequence is TGCGCCAGCAGCTTGGGACTAGCGGGCACAGATACGCAGTATTTT.

The CDR3 is CASSHPSGVNEQFF. CDR3 in DNA: TGTGCCAGCAGCCACCCTAGCGGGGTTAATGAGCAGTTCTTC. V is TRBV3-1 (or the pseudogene TRBV3-2) and J is TRBJ2-1; TRBD2 aligns across 9 bases. The CDR3 loop spans 14 amino acids. The germline V gene encodes CDR1 LGHDT and CDR2 YNNKEL (reference sequence). V was clipped by 3 bases and J by 7 bases; unmatched bases: 4.

J is TRBJ1-1 and V is TRBV5-4, with a weak D call TRBD1 (5 bases). V shed 6 bases and J shed 9 bases, with 18 bases lying between them. Germline loops: CDR1 SGHNT, CDR2 YYREEE (reference sequence). The CDR3 extends over 13 amino acids. The CDR3 here is CASMDPRATKAFF. CDR3 in DNA: TGTGCCAGCATGGATCCCAGGGCCACGAAAGCTTTCTTT.

V gene TRBV6-1 combines with J gene TRBJ2-3; the match to TRBD2 covers 12 bases. CDR1 is MNHNS, CDR2 SASEGT, per germline. Losses at the gene ends were 3 bases for V and 0 bases for J; bases not matched to a gene: 1. This CDR3 has 16 residues. CDR3 in DNA: TGTGCCAGCAGTGATCTAGCGGGGGGGAGCACAGATACGCAGTATTTT. It specifies CASSDLAGGSTDTQYF.

The gene calls are TRBV3-1 (or the pseudogene TRBV3-2) and TRBJ2-3; 13 nucleotides align to TRBD2. Unmatched junction bases numbered 6, after V lost 4 bases and J lost 2 bases. This CDR3 contains 17 residues. The V gene's germline CDR1 is LGHDT and CDR2 YNNKEL (reference sequence). The CDR3 bases are TGTGCCAGCAGCCCGGGACTAGCGGGGAGATACACAGATACGCAGTATTTT. Translating it yields CASSPGLAGRYTDTQYF.

V and J are TRBV4-2 and TRBJ1-2; no reliable D call. The CDR3 consists of 11 residues. Looked up from germline, CDR1 is LGHNA and CDR2 is YNFKEQ. V lost 4 bases and J lost 8, with 8 bases in between. CDR3 loop: CASSRGEGYTF. The CDR3, as DNA: TGTGCCAGCAGCCGCGGAGAGGGCTACACCTTC.

The chain recombines TRBV14 with TRBJ2-7; 7 bases map to TRBD1. Per germline, CDR1 SGHDN and CDR2 FVKESK. The CDR3 has 15 amino acids. Germline trimming cut 0 bases from V and 2 bases from J; bases unmatched to any gene: 4. CDR3 region: CASSQDYRGPYEQYF. CDR3 bases: TGTGCCAGCAGCCAAGACTACAGGGGCCCCTACGAGCAGTACTTC. The full variable domain, rest sourced from reference TRBV14 and TRBJ2-7, is EAGVTQFPSHSVIEKGQTVTLRCDPISGHDNLYWYRRVMGKEIKFLLHFVKESKQDESGMPNNRFLAERTGGTYSTLKVQPAELEDSGVYFCASSQDYRGPYEQYFGPGTRLTVT.

This chain joins TRBV18 and TRBJ2-3; 12 positions agree with TRBD2. The CDR3 has 16 amino acids. Germline V CDR1 and CDR2: KGHSH, LQKENI. V lost 6 bases and J lost 0; bases outside the gene matches: 4. The DNA of the CDR3 is TGTGCCAGCTCTCCCGGGACTAGCGGGAGCACAGATACGCAGTATTTT. It specifies CASSPGTSGSTDTQYF.

The chain uses TRBV19 and TRBJ1-2; TRBD1 aligns across 9 bases. Germline V gene sequence: CDR1 LNHDA, CDR2 SQIVND (reference sequence). V lost 2 bases and J lost 2; bases outside the gene matches: 12. This CDR3 region has 18 residues. CDR3 in amino acids: CASSIRGQGRPQNYGYTF. CDR3 DNA: TGTGCCAGTAGTATACGGGGACAGGGTCGACCTCAAAACTATGGCTACACCTTC.

This clone was seen a single time. The chain is built from TRBV5-1 and TRBJ1-3, with D unresolved. The CDR3 loop spans 15 amino acids. V gave up 4 bases and J gave up 7 bases, with 18 bases separating them. Germline lookup yields CDR1 SGHRS and CDR2 YFSETQ. For the CDR3, the DNA is TGCGCCAGCAGCCTTCGTTTAGGAGACTTTAACACCATATATTTT. This codes for CASSLRLGDFNTIYF.

The V call is TRBV6-5, the J call TRBJ2-2; perhaps TRBD1 as D (6 bases). The CDR3 has 14 residues. The V end was cut by 4 bases, the J end by 4 bases, with 10 bases between. CDR1 is MNHEY, CDR2 SVGAGI, per germline. This CDR3 reads CASSLGGGTGELFF. The CDR3 DNA is TGTGCCAGCAGTTTAGGGGGTGGCACCGGGGAGCTGTTTTTT.

This clone appeared once. This chain connects TRBV19 to TRBJ1-3; a possible D gene is TRBD1 (6 bases). Germline V gene data show CDR1 as LNHDA and CDR2 as SQIVND (reference sequence). The V and J ends lost 7 bases and 2 bases respectively, with 12 bases between them. The CDR3 spans 14 residues. DNA of the CDR3: TGTGCCAGTAAGGGGGAAGGACCTGGAAACACCATATATTTT. Amino acids: CASKGEGPGNTIYF. The full variable domain, in which reference TRBV19 and TRBJ1-3 provide the parts outside the CDR3, is DGGITQSPKYLFRKEGQNVTLSCEQNLNHDAMYWYRQDPGQGLRLIYYSQIVNDFQKGDIAEGYSVSREKKESFPLTVTSAQKNPTAFYLCASKGEGPGNTIYFGEGSWLTVV.

The gene calls are TRBV29-1 and TRBJ1-2; TRBD1 might be the D (6 bases). The CDR3 length is 15 residues. CDR1 and CDR2 (germline): SQVTM, ANQGSEA. Trimming took off 5 bases at V and 2 bases at J, with 18 bases between the two ends. Here the CDR3 DNA reads TGCAGCGTTACAGTCGGACAGTGGGGGAACTATGGCTACACCTTC. Protein product: CSVTVGQWGNYGYTF.

The V gene is TRBV5-1, the J gene TRBJ1-4, with TRBD1 identical over 7 bases. The trim removed 2 bases at V and 6 bases at J, leaving 4 bases unmatched. The germline CDR1 and CDR2 sequences are SGHRS and YFSETQ. CDR3 length: 14 amino acids. The CDR3 is CASSFRQGDEKLFF. CDR3 sequence (DNA): TGCGCCAGCAGCTTCAGACAGGGTGATGAAAAACTGTTTTTT.

This clone was seen once. The CDR3 protein is CASTPGRGADEQFF. The CDR3 DNA follows: TGTGCCAGCACCCCTGGGCGGGGGGCCGATGAGCAGTTCTTC. The gene calls are TRBV13 and TRBJ2-1, with 8 bases matching TRBD2. Unmatched junction bases numbered 10, after V lost 7 bases and J lost 8 bases. The germline V gene encodes CDR1 PRHDT and CDR2 FYEKMQ (reference sequence). This CDR3 region has 14 residues.

The CDR3 DNA is TGTGCCAGCAGTTTAGGGGGGGCCAGGCAAGAGACCCAGTACTTC. It yields the protein CASSLGGARQETQYF. The V and J genes are TRBV27 and TRBJ2-5, with a weak D call TRBD2 (7 bases). Per the germline V gene, CDR1 is MNHEY and CDR2 is SMNVEV (reference sequence). Between the trimmed V and J ends, which lost 2 bases and 2 bases, there was a span of 12 bases. The CDR3 totals 15 residues.

This chain joins TRBV28 and TRBJ1-2, with unresolved D. Looked up from germline, CDR1 is MDHEN and CDR2 is SYDVKM. The V and J ends lost 8 bases and 6 bases respectively, with 19 bases between them. This CDR3 is built from 14 residues. As DNA, the CDR3 is TGTGCCAGCTCCCTCGGAGGAGGGATAAATGGCTACACCTTC. It yields the protein CASSLGGGINGYTF.

The V call is TRBV7-8, the J call TRBJ1-2; D is unresolved. The germline V and J ends were trimmed by 0 bases and 3 bases, with 11 bases remaining between them. CDR3 size: 15 residues. Looked up from germline, CDR1 is SGHVS and CDR2 is FQNEAQ. The CDR3, as DNA: TGTGCCAGCAGCTTAGCGAGGTCGTCGGACTATGGCTACACCTTC. This gives the protein CASSLARSSDYGYTF.

The V and J genes are TRBV13 and TRBJ2-3; 8 bases are shared with TRBD2. CDR1 and CDR2 (germline): PRHDT, FYEKMQ (reference sequence). The CDR3 has 14 amino acids. V shed 5 bases, J shed 2 bases, and the junction held 3 bases outside the gene matches. DNA for the CDR3: TGTGCCAGCAGCCCGCGGGGGGCCACAGATACGCAGTATTTT. Protein sequence: CASSPRGATDTQYF.

The CDR3 DNA is TGTGCCACCAGTGATTTGCGTGATACGCAGTATTTT. Translating it yields CATSDLRDTQYF. V usage is TRBV24-1 and J usage is TRBJ2-3; D uncertain. CDR1 KGHDR and CDR2 SFDVKD come from the germline V gene. The CDR3 consists of 12 residues. V was clipped by 0 bases and J by 6 bases, with 3 bases between them.

The chain has TRBV21-1 and TRBJ2-6; the listed D gene, TRBD1, was not tested against the DNA. TRBV21-1 is marked as a pseudogene. The CDR3 is 18 amino acids. The DNA for the CDR3 is TGTGCCAGCAGCATCCTCCGGGACAGGTGCTCTGGGGCCAACGTCCTGACTTTC. This encodes CASSILRDRCSGANVLTF.

The chain employs TRBV7-8 and TRBJ1-2; a possible D gene is TRBD1 (6 bases). The V end lost 2 bases, the J end lost 7 bases, and 14 bases lay between the germline ends. The CDR3 contains 14 residues. Germline CDR1 SGHVS, CDR2 FQNEAQ. CDR3 in DNA: TGTGCCAGCAGCTTATTGACAGGACCCACTGGCTACACCTTC. The encoded protein is CASSLLTGPTGYTF.

The chain combines TRBV6-5 with TRBJ2-7; 7 nucleotides align to TRBD1. After removal of 6 bases from V and 1 base from J, the junction contained 6 bases not matched to a gene. The CDR3 spans 14 residues. Germline lookup yields CDR1 MNHEY and CDR2 SVGAGI. The CDR3 DNA reads as TGTGCCAGCAGATTGACAGGGAATTCCTACGAGCAGTACTTC. It is translated as CASRLTGNSYEQYF.

This rearrangement joins TRBV12-5 to TRBJ2-1; 9 bases match TRBD1. This CDR3 is 16 amino acids long. CDR1 LGHNT and CDR2 FRNRAP come from the germline V gene. Trimming removed 4 bases from V and 8 bases from J; junction bases left unmatched: 12. CDR3 amino acids: CASGSPGTGLGYEQFF. The DNA for the CDR3 is TGTGCTAGTGGTTCGCCCGGGACAGGGTTAGGTTATGAGCAGTTCTTC. The full variable domain, with the rest looked up from reference TRBV12-5 and TRBJ2-1, is DARVTQTPRHKVTEMGQEVTMRCQPILGHNTVFWYRQTMMQGLELLAYFRNRAPLDDSGMPKDRFSAEMPDATLATLKIQPSEPRDSAVYFCASGSPGTGLGYEQFFGPGTRLTVL.

J is TRBJ2-1 and V is TRBV6-6, with TRBD2 identical over 11 bases. The CDR3 length is 16 residues. Losses at the gene ends were 4 bases for V and 6 bases for J; bases not matched to a gene: 8. CDR1 and CDR2 from the germline V gene are MNHNY and SVGAGI (reference sequence). CDR3 loop: CASSSVIAGGTNEQFF. The CDR3 region has the DNA TGTGCCAGCAGTTCCGTGATAGCGGGGGGGACCAATGAGCAGTTCTTC.

J is TRBJ2-5 and V is TRBV12-3 or TRBV12-4; D is unclear. The ends were cut back, 3 bases at V and 9 bases at J, with 11 bases in the middle. CDR3 length: 12 residues. CDR3 loop: CASSFGPSAQYF. The CDR3 region has the DNA TGTGCCAGCAGTTTCGGTCCGTCGGCCCAGTACTTC.

The genes are TRBV9 and TRBJ2-5; 8 nucleotides align to TRBD2. Losses at the gene ends were 1 base for V and 3 bases for J; bases not matched to a gene: 2. Germline CDR1 SGDLS, CDR2 YYNGEE. This CDR3 spans 14 amino acids. The CDR3 here is CASSVPGGEETQYF. In nucleotides, the CDR3 is TGTGCCAGCAGCGTACCCGGGGGGGAAGAGACCCAGTACTTC.

The rearrangement uses TRBV18 and TRBJ1-5; a possible D gene is TRBD1 (5 bases). The germline V and J ends were trimmed by 5 bases and 3 bases, with 11 bases remaining between them. CDR3 length equals 14 residues. Germline V gene data show CDR1 as KGHSH and CDR2 as LQKENI. The CDR3 DNA reads as TGTGCCAGCTCAAGGCAGGGATACAATCAGCCCCAGCATTTT. Protein product: CASSRQGYNQPQHF.

V and J are TRBV5-1 and TRBJ2-3, with 9 bases that match TRBD2. The CDR3 is 17 residues long. Per germline, CDR1 SGHRS and CDR2 YFSETQ. With 2 bases clipped from V and 5 bases from J, the junction kept 12 bases outside the gene matches. The CDR3 protein is CASSFLVGLAGVDTQYF. Here the CDR3 DNA reads TGCGCCAGCAGCTTTTTGGTTGGATTAGCGGGGGTAGATACGCAGTATTTT.

The V gene is TRBV5-1, the J gene TRBJ1-1; perhaps TRBD1 as D (6 bases). V was cut by 2 bases and J by 4 bases, with 9 bases left in between. CDR3 length: 13 residues. The germline CDR1 and CDR2 sequences are SGHRS and YFSETQ. CDR3 bases: TGCGCCAGCAGCTTACAGGGCGGCACTGAAGCTTTCTTT. Protein product: CASSLQGGTEAFF.

The chain couples TRBV6-1 to TRBJ2-5; unclear D gene. Germline V lookup: CDR1 MNHNS, CDR2 SASEGT. Trimming cost V 1 base and J 5 bases, with 11 bases left between them. The CDR3 length is 14 residues. The CDR3 reads CASSEVGTGETQYF. The CDR3 DNA sequence: TGTGCCAGCAGTGAAGTAGGTACCGGGGAGACCCAGTACTTC.